Following are 26 T cell receptor beta chains from one sample sequenced in a study of PD-L1 blockade in urothelial cancer. Assay used: immunoSEQ multiplex PCR; TCRdb lists only in-frame clones, some missing. The sample has 75,000 to 100,000 clones, around four fifths seen once. Time point reported: peripheral blood 6 weeks after treatment start. The input for sequencing was PBMCs, taken around atezolizumab (anti-PD-L1) treatment. These receptors originate from a man between 65 and 80 years old with urothelial cancer.

The CDR3 reads CASSFTGLDEKLFF. In nucleotides, the CDR3 is TGTGCCAGCAGCTTTACAGGGTTGGATGAAAAACTGTTTTTT. V and J are TRBV7-9 and TRBJ1-4; a possible D gene is TRBD1 (6 bases). The V gene lost 3 bases and the J gene lost 6 bases, with 11 bases spanning the gap. Germline loops: CDR1 SEHNR, CDR2 FQNEAQ (reference sequence). The CDR3 spans 14 residues.

This clone was counted only a few times. V and J are TRBV11-2 and TRBJ1-1; 7 bases fit TRBD1. V dropped 4 bases and J dropped 2; count of bases not matched to a gene: 13. This CDR3 region has 17 residues. Germline V gives CDR1 SGHAT, CDR2 FQNNGV. The DNA of the CDR3 is TGTGCCAGCAGCTCTCCACTTACAGGGGAATTAAACACTGAAGCTTTCTTT. This translates into CASSSPLTGELNTEAFF.

This chain uses TRBV11-3 with TRBJ2-3; perhaps TRBD1 as D (5 bases). V was clipped by 5 bases and J by 3 bases, with 21 bases between them. Germline V gene sequence: CDR1 SGHNT, CDR2 YENEEA. The CDR3 extends over 17 amino acids. CDR3 amino acids: CASSPIPTAYGTDTQYF. The DNA for the CDR3 is TGTGCCAGCAGCCCCATCCCGACAGCTTATGGGACAGATACGCAGTATTTT.

The V call is TRBV5-4, the J call TRBJ2-1, with 14 positions matching TRBD2. This CDR3 comprises 17 residues. Germline loops: CDR1 SGHNT, CDR2 YYREEE (reference sequence). With V trimmed by 2 bases and J by 0 bases, 1 base remained unmatched. The DNA for the CDR3 is TGTGCCAGCAGCTTTGGGACTAGCGGGGGCTCCTACAATGAGCAGTTCTTC. It encodes CASSFGTSGGSYNEQFF.

The rearrangement uses TRBV7-9 and TRBJ2-7, with 7 bases that match TRBD1. CDR3 length: 14 residues. CDR1 is SEHNR, CDR2 FQNEAQ, per germline (reference sequence). V trimming: 5 bases; J trimming: 1 base; junction bases outside the gene matches: 5. The CDR3 DNA sequence: TGTGCCAGCAGCGCTAACAGGGGATCCTACGAGCAGTACTTC. It translates to CASSANRGSYEQYF.

The rearrangement joins TRBV18 to TRBJ2-7, with TRBD1 matching 10 bases. The germline gives CDR1 KGHSH, CDR2 LQKENI. Losses at the gene ends were 8 bases for V and 2 bases for J; bases not matched to a gene: 9. The CDR3 length is 15 residues. The CDR3, as DNA: TGTGCCAGCACACGGACAGGGGGGACTCCCTACGAGCAGTACTTC. Protein sequence: CASTRTGGTPYEQYF.

This chain connects TRBV19 to TRBJ1-1; D call uncertain. Per the germline V gene, CDR1 is LNHDA and CDR2 is SQIVND (reference sequence). The CDR3 is made up of 14 amino acids. Trimming removed 1 base at V and 1 base at J, with 7 bases between. The CDR3 coding sequence is TGTGCCAGTAGTATAGGCGGGTCGAACACTGAAGCTTTCTTT. Translation: CASSIGGSNTEAFF.

The chain carries TRBV18 and TRBJ1-2, with 9 bases matching TRBD1. Losses at the gene ends were 2 bases for V and 6 bases for J; bases not matched to a gene: 7. This CDR3 is built from 15 residues. The germline V gene has CDR1 KGHSH and CDR2 LQKENI. CDR3 amino acids: CASSPGTGLSNGYTF. The CDR3 nucleotides read TGTGCCAGCTCACCAGGGACAGGGCTAAGCAATGGCTACACCTTC.

The chain uses TRBV6-5 and TRBJ2-7; D is possibly TRBD1 (5 bases). Trimming cost V 0 bases and J 5 bases, with 14 bases left between them. The germline gives CDR1 MNHEY, CDR2 SVGAGI. This CDR3 is 15 amino acids long. This chain's CDR3 is CASSYSGAPQDEQYF. The CDR3 DNA reads as TGTGCCAGCAGTTACTCAGGGGCTCCCCAGGACGAGCAGTACTTC.

The V and J genes are TRBV29-1 and TRBJ2-1; 9 bases map to TRBD1. The germline CDR1 and CDR2 sequences are SQVTM and ANQGSEA. J was trimmed by 9 bases and V by 7 bases; bases with no gene match: 1. The CDR3 is 10 residues long. The CDR3 sequence: CSGGQGEQFF. The CDR3 region has the DNA TGCAGCGGGGGACAGGGTGAGCAGTTCTTC.

The chain couples TRBV10-3 to TRBJ2-7; 13 bases map to TRBD2. This CDR3 is 18 amino acids long. The germline CDR1 and CDR2 sequences are ENHRY and SYGVKD. With V trimmed by 5 bases and J by 2 bases, 12 bases remained unmatched. CDR3 amino acids: CAISPTGTSGDSPYEQYF. For the CDR3, the DNA is TGTGCCATCAGTCCCACCGGGACTAGCGGGGATAGCCCCTACGAGCAGTACTTC.

V is TRBV4-2 and J is TRBJ2-4, with D unresolved. Germline V gives CDR1 LGHNA, CDR2 YNFKEQ. The ends were cut back, 0 bases at V and 0 bases at J, with 9 bases in the middle. The length of the CDR3 is 16 residues. CDR3 nucleotides: TGTGCCAGCAGCCAAGAGTGGGCCCTAGCCAAAAACATTCAGTACTTC. It translates to CASSQEWALAKNIQYF.

The chain uses TRBV7-9 and TRBJ1-2; D unresolved. The germline V gene encodes CDR1 SEHNR and CDR2 FQNEAQ (reference sequence). V lost 2 bases and J 1 base, leaving 17 bases between the germline ends. This CDR3 comprises 17 residues. This CDR3 reads CASSLWAGDSGNYGYTF. In DNA, the CDR3 is TGTGCCAGCAGCTTATGGGCCGGGGATAGTGGTAACTATGGCTACACCTTC.

The chain has TRBV4-3 and TRBJ2-1; TRBD2 aligns across 13 bases. This CDR3 contains 16 residues. V was pared by 3 bases and J by 5 bases, with 4 bases of the junction left unmatched. CDR1 and CDR2 (germline): LGHNA, YSLEER. The CDR3 coding sequence is TGCGCCAGCAGCCATCGGACTAGCGGGAGTGACAATGAGCAGTTCTTC. Translation gives CASSHRTSGSDNEQFF.

The chain recombines TRBV5-1 with TRBJ2-1; TRBD1 matches 10 bases. The germline V gene has CDR1 SGHRS and CDR2 YFSETQ. CDR3 length: 14 residues. The V segment lost 0 bases and the J segment 6 bases; nucleotides outside the gene matches: 0. This CDR3 reads CASSLGTGGNEQFF. The CDR3 DNA reads TGCGCCAGCAGCTTGGGGACAGGGGGCAATGAGCAGTTCTTC.

DNA of the CDR3: TGTGCCAGCAGCAAAGAAGGGGAAAGTGGCTACACCTTC. Protein: CASSKEGESGYTF. The genes are TRBV21-1 and TRBJ1-2; TRBD1, the table's D call, lacks a check against the DNA. TRBV21-1 is a documented pseudogene. The CDR3 has 13 amino acids.

The rearrangement links TRBV19 to TRBJ2-7; a possible D gene is TRBD1 (7 bases). Trimming took off 6 bases at V and 3 bases at J, with 18 bases between the two ends. Per the germline V gene, CDR1 is LNHDA and CDR2 is SQIVND (reference sequence). This CDR3 contains 15 residues. CDR3 sequence (DNA): TGTGCCAGTAGAAGGCGGGACAGAGGCCTCTACGAGCAGTACTTC. The encoded protein is CASRRRDRGLYEQYF.

V is TRBV5-4 and J is TRBJ2-7; TRBD2 might be the D (6 bases). CDR1 SGHNT and CDR2 YYREEE come from the germline V gene (reference sequence). With 0 bases removed from V and 4 bases from J, the gap between germline ends came to 14 bases. The CDR3 contains 15 residues. The CDR3 DNA follows: TGTGCCAGCAGCTTGGCCTTAGGCGGGGAGTACGAGCAGTACTTC. Protein sequence: CASSLALGGEYEQYF. The entire variable domain, with the rest obtained from reference TRBV5-4 and TRBJ2-7, is as follows: ETGVTQSPTHLIKTRGQQVTLRCSSQSGHNTVSWYQQALGQGPQFIFQYYREEENGRGNFPPRFSGLQFPNYSSELNVNALELDDSALYLCASSLALGGEYEQYFGPGTRLTVT.

The V gene is TRBV5-4, the J gene TRBJ2-5, with 8 positions matching TRBD2. CDR3 size: 15 residues. The trim removed 4 bases at V and 3 bases at J, leaving 8 bases unmatched. Germline V gene sequence: CDR1 SGHNT, CDR2 YYREEE (reference sequence). Here the CDR3 reads CASSRGGRAEETQYF. CDR3 bases: TGTGCCAGCAGCCGCGGGGGGAGGGCTGAAGAGACCCAGTACTTC.

This clone was seen a few times. The CDR3 loop is CAYLPHTNEKLFF. The CDR3, as DNA: TGTGCCTACTTACCGCATACTAATGAAAAACTGTTTTTT. This chain connects TRBV30 to TRBJ1-4, with D unresolved. CDR3 size: 13 residues. Germline loops: CDR1 GTSNPN, CDR2 SVGIG (reference sequence). V lost 7 bases and J 2 bases, leaving 11 bases between the germline ends.

The chain has TRBV4-2 and TRBJ1-2; 10 bases match TRBD1. V lost 0 bases and J lost 3; bases outside the gene matches: 4. Per the germline V gene, CDR1 is LGHNA and CDR2 is YNFKEQ. CDR3 length: 16 amino acids. CDR3 in DNA: TGTGCCAGCAGCCAAGATGGGACAGGGGCGTACTATGGCTACACCTTC. Translating it yields CASSQDGTGAYYGYTF.

The chain links TRBV30 to TRBJ1-4; 7 bases align to TRBD1. From germline, CDR1 is GTSNPN and CDR2 SVGIG (reference sequence). The V and J ends lost 4 bases and 4 bases, in that order; junction bases with no gene match: 3. The CDR3 contains 13 residues. The CDR3 coding sequence is TGTGCCTGGAAGGGACAGAGTAATGAAAAACTGTTTTTT. This gives the protein CAWKGQSNEKLFF.

V gene TRBV5-1 combines with J gene TRBJ1-2, with 8 bases that match TRBD1. The CDR3 spans 14 residues. Trimming at V came to 4 bases and at J to 5 bases, leaving 7 bases not matched to a gene. Germline CDR1 reads SGHRS; CDR2 reads YFSETQ. The CDR3 protein is CASSATGGLYGYTF. The CDR3 DNA reads as TGCGCCAGCAGCGCCACAGGGGGGCTATATGGCTACACCTTC.

The rearrangement links TRBV29-1 to TRBJ2-7; 13 bases are shared with TRBD2. This CDR3 comprises 14 residues. The J segment lost 4 bases and the V segment lost 6 bases, leaving 6 bases of the junction unmatched. Germline assignment: CDR1 SQVTM and CDR2 ANQGSEA. CDR3 nucleotide sequence: TGCAGCGTCGCCGGGACTAGCGGGGCTTACGAGCAGTACTTC. Its protein product is CSVAGTSGAYEQYF.

The chain recombines TRBV12-5 with TRBJ2-1; D unclear. The CDR3 runs to 13 residues. The ends were cut back, 5 bases at V and 9 bases at J, with 14 bases in the middle. The germline V gene encodes CDR1 LGHNT and CDR2 FRNRAP. CDR3 sequence reads: CASGPTLGGEQFF. CDR3 nucleotides: TGTGCTAGTGGTCCTACTCTTGGTGGTGAGCAGTTCTTC.

This rearrangement joins TRBV11-3 to TRBJ2-4; D perhaps matches TRBD2 (5 bases). Trimming left V 2 bases short and J 2 bases short, with 13 bases between. CDR3 length: 16 residues. The germline CDR1 and CDR2 sequences are SGHNT and YENEEA. The CDR3, as DNA: TGTGCCAGCAGCTTAACCGGACTTGGTTCCAAAAACATTCAGTACTTC. This translates into CASSLTGLGSKNIQYF.